This note documents a single TCR beta chain sequence. What it binds is unknown. The germline V gene has CDR1 SGHRS and CDR2 YFSETQ. The CDR3 extends over 13 amino acids. V was clipped by 1 base and J by 7 bases, with 9 bases between them. The data were obtained in a study of identical twins. Points from the study as a whole: There were fewer insertions in abundant cord blood beta clonotypes, but memory repertoires showed no such pattern.

Unique molecular identifiers were in the cDNA, with template-switch universal primer binding. TCRdb used MiXCR to reprocess the 5' RACE reads, holding one entry per CDR3 protein. This sample has under 500,000 distinct CDR3 sequences, with roughly an eighth found just once. This sample was also put to use in a study of yellow fever vaccine responses in identical twins.

The rearrangement uses TRBV5-1 and TRBJ2-1; a possible D gene is TRBD1 (5 bases). Sequencing was carried out using CD4+ T cells sorted from blood. This receptor was obtained from a woman aged 18-29 years in good health. This CDR3 reads CASSLIQVNEQFF. The CDR3 DNA sequence: TGCGCCAGCAGCTTGATACAGGTTAATGAGCAGTTCTTC.